The rows below give T cell receptor beta chains drawn from one sample of a study of blood T cell repertoires in COVID-19. Here immunoSEQ multiplex PCR was the method, and the copy in TCRdb shows in-frame clones only, minus some. The sample lists more than 95,000 clones, around 81% occurring once. The material sequenced was peripheral blood. These receptors came from a man aged 55 to 70 with acute or convalescent COVID-19. The CDR3 runs from the conserved cysteine through the conserved F or W.

v_call,j_call,cdr3_aa
TRBV27,TRBJ2-5,CASSLGMGQPQETQYF
TRBV4-3,TRBJ1-1,CASSQDNGYTEAFF
TRBV5-4,TRBJ2-1,CASSLVLTSGSNEQFF
TRBV20-1,TRBJ1-1,CSASLGRGRTEAFF
TRBV18,TRBJ1-5,CASSPPVRGRNQPQHF
TRBV5-1,TRBJ1-1,CASSFRTEPPRAFF
TRBV3-1/TRBV3-2,TRBJ2-1,CASSQVYRSTGGPNEQFF
TRBV15,TRBJ2-3,CATSRDIAASTDTQYF
TRBV30,TRBJ1-6,CAWKKTGAGSPLHF
TRBV6-2/TRBV6-3,TRBJ2-3,CASSPTDSADTQYF
TRBV6-1,TRBJ2-4,CASSELTGAQGIQYF
TRBV19,TRBJ1-2,CASSINTLDYGYTF
TRBV10-1,TRBJ2-3,CASSEGTAIDTQYF
TRBV5-1,TRBJ1-1,CASRPQGRAEAFF